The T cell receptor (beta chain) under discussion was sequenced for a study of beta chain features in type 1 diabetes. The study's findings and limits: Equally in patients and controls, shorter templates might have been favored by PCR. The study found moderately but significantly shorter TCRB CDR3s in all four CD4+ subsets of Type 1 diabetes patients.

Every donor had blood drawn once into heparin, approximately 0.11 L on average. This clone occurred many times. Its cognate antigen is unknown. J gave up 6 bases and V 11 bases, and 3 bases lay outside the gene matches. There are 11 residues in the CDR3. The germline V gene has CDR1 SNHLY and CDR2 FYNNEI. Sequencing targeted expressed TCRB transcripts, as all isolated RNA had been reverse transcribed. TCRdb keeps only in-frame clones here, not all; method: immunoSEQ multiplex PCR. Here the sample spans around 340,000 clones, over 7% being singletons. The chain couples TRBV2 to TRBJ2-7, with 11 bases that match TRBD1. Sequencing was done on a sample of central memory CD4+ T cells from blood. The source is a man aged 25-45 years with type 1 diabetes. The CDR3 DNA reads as TGTGCCGCGGGACAGGGGGGCGAGCAGTACTTC. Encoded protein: CAAGQGGEQYF.